The present T cell receptor beta chain was sequenced within a study of CD8+ T cells in alopecia areata. With regard to this clone: As yet, its antigen is unknown.

This sample's treatment: oral pan-JAK inhibitor, 5-10 mg twice daily. Those with alopecia areata gave lesional scalp punch biopsies and peripheral blood. The sequencing template was cDNA reverse transcribed from extracted RNA. Assay: immunoSEQ multiplex PCR; the TCRdb copy retains only in-frame clones and omits some. Of 150,000 to 250,000 clones detected, over 45% appear once; the ten largest clones hold 5.5%. The CDR3 extends over 13 amino acids. The germline gives CDR1 SQVTM, CDR2 ANQGSEA. Trimming left V 7 bases short and J 4 bases short, with 16 bases between. The study's findings and limits: While tofacitinib was given, many expanded lesional clones persisted in scalp and blood. Possibly as an HLA-related effect, TCR sharing across patients appeared less clear than in mice.

The sample was CD4+ T cells sorted from blood, taken at week 24, from a patient treated with tofacitinib. The chain employs TRBV29-1 and TRBJ1-1, with unresolved D. The sequence was collected from a human donor with alopecia areata. CDR3 amino acids: CSALLGRTTEAFF. In nucleotides, the CDR3 is TGCAGCGCCCTACTCGGGAGGACCACTGAAGCTTTCTTT.